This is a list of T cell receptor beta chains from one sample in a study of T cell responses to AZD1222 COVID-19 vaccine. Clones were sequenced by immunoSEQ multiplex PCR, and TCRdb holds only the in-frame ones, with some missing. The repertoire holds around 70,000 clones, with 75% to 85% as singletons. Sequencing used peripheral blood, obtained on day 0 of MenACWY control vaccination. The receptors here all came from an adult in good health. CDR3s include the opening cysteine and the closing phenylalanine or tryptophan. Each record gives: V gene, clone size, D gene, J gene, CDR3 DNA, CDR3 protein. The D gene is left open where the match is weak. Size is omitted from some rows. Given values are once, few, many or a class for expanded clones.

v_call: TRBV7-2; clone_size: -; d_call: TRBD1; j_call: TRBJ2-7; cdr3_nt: TGTGCCAGCAGCTACGCCGGGACAGGCGGCTACGAGCAGTACTTC; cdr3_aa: CASSYAGTGGYEQYF
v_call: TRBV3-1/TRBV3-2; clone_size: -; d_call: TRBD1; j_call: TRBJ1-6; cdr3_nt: TGTGCCAGCGGAGGGACAGCAAATTCACCCCTCCACTTT; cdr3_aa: CASGGTANSPLHF
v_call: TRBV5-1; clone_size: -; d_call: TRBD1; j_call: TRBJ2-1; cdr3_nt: TGCGCCAGCAGCAGGGGGACAGGGTCCTACAATGAGCAGTTCTTC; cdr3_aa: CASSRGTGSYNEQFF
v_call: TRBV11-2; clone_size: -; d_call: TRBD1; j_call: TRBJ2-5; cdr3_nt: TGTGCCAGCAGCTTAGGAACAGGGGCAGAGACCCAGTACTTC; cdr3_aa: CASSLGTGAETQYF
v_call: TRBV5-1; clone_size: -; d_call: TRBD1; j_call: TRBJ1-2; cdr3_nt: TGCGCCAGCAGCTTGGCCGGGGACAGGGGGGACTATGGCTACACCTTC; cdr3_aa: CASSLAGDRGDYGYTF
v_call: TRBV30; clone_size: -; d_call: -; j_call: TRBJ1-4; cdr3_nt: TGTGCCTGGGGTCGGACGGCCCCAGAAAAACTGTTTTTT; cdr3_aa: CAWGRTAPEKLFF
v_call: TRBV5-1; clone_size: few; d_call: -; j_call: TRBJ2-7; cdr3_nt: TGCGCCAGCAGCTTGGCCGGGTCCCAGGGGCGAGAGCAGTACTTC; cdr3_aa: CASSLAGSQGREQYF
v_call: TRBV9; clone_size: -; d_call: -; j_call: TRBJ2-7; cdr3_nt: TGTGCCAGCAGCGTAGGTCAGGGTCCCCACGAGCAGTACTTC; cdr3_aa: CASSVGQGPHEQYF
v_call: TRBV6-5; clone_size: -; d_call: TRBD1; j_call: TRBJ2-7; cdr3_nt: TGTGCCAGCACGAAGGGGGCGTATTCCGAGCAGTACTTC; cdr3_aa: CASTKGAYSEQYF
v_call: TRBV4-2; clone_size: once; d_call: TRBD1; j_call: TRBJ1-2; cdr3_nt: TGTGCCAGCAGCCAAGATGCGGGACAGCCTGCGGGCTACACCTTC; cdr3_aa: CASSQDAGQPAGYTF
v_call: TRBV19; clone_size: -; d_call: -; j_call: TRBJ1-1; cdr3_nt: TGTGCCAGTAGTATCGGGGTTGACACTGAAGCTTTCTTT; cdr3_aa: CASSIGVDTEAFF
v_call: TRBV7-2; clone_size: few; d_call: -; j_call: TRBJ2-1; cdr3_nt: TGTGCCAGCAGCTTAATGCGGCTAGGTGAGCAGTTCTTC; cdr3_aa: CASSLMRLGEQFF
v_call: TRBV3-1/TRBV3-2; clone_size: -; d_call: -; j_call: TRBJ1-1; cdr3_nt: TGTGCCAGCAGCCAAGCCAACGCTGAAGCTTTCTTT; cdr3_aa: CASSQANAEAFF
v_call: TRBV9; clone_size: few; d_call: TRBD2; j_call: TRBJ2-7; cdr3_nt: TGTGCCAGCAGCCCTCACTTCGGGGGGGTGAACGAGCAGTACTTC; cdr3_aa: CASSPHFGGVNEQYF
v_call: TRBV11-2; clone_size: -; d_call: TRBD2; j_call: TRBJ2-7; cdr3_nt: TGTGCCAGCTCTAAAATGGGGGGGAAGGACGAGCAGTACTTC; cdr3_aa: CASSKMGGKDEQYF
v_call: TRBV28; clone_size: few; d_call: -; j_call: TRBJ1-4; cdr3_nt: TGTGCCAGCAGTTATGAAGGAAATGAAAAACTGTTTTTT; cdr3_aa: CASSYEGNEKLFF
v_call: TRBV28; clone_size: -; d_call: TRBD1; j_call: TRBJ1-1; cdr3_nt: TGTGCCAGCAGGACTCAGGGGGCGCAGAACACTGAAGCTTTCTTT; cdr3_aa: CASRTQGAQNTEAFF
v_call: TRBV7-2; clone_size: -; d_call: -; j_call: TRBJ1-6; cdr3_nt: TGTGCCAGCAGCCCCCGACAGCGAGGCGGTAATTCACCCCTCCACTTT; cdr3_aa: CASSPRQRGGNSPLHF
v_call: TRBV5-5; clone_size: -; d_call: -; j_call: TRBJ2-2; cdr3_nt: TGTGCCAGCAGCTTGGGGGCGAACACCGGGGAGCTGTTTTTT; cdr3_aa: CASSLGANTGELFF
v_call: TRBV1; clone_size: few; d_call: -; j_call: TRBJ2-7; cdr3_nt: TGCACCAGCAGCCAAGAGTCCCCCCGGCATGGGGGTTTCTCCTACGAGCAGTACTTC; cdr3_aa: CTSSQESPRHGGFSYEQYF
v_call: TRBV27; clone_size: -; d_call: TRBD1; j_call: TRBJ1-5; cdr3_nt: TGTGCCAGCGCCCTCGCGGGACAGGGGCAGCCCCAGCATTTT; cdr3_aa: CASALAGQGQPQHF
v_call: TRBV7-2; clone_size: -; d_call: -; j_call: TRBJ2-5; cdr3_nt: TGTGCCAGCAGCTTAGACGGCAGGGGCGGGGGAGAGACCCAGTACTTC; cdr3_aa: CASSLDGRGGGETQYF
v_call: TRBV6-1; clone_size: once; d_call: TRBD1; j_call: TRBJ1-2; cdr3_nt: TGTGCCAGCAGTGAAAGAGGGGGCGCGGGCTATGGCTACACCTTC; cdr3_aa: CASSERGGAGYGYTF
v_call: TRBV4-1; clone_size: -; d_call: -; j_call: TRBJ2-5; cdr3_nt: TGCGCCAGCAGCCAATCGCCCTTGAGGGGAGAGACCCAGTACTTC; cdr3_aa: CASSQSPLRGETQYF